Detailed here is one T cell receptor (beta chain). V trimming: 6 bases; J trimming: 5 bases; junction bases outside the gene matches: 8. The CDR3 extends over 16 amino acids. The germline gives CDR1 MNHEY, CDR2 SVGEGT. The data originate from a study of T cell responses to AZD1222 COVID-19 vaccine. Assay: immunoSEQ multiplex PCR; the TCRdb copy retains only in-frame clones and omits some. This table has some 150,000 clones, about 91% appearing once. Sequenced here: peripheral blood, sampled on day 0 of MenACWY control vaccination. The chain couples TRBV6-2 or TRBV6-3 to TRBJ2-3, with 13 bases fitting TRBD2. The TCR sequence derives from an adult in good health. In DNA form, the CDR3 reads TGTGCCAGCAGCCACCAAGGACTAGCGGGAGTAGATACGCAGTATTTT. The encoded protein is CASSHQGLAGVDTQYF.